The 2 T cell receptor beta chains below were found in one sample sequenced in a study of blood T cell repertoires in COVID-19 (dated by TCRdb to about 2020). The method behind the library was the immunoSEQ multiplex PCR assay. This immuneACCESS table, as held by TCRdb, lists in-frame sequences with V and J called but not all clones. Of the missing ones, under half trace to an unresolved V gene in checked studies; the others have no known cause. The sample table records 350,000 to 400,000 clones; around 90% of these occur just once. The leading ten clones occupy 5% to 8.5% of the sample. The sample taken for sequencing was peripheral blood. The receptors here all came from a young man with active or convalescent COVID-19.

The chain combines TRBV18 with TRBJ1-2; no firm D call. CDR1 KGHSH and CDR2 LQKENI come from the germline V gene. The CDR3 contains 12 residues. Trimming cost V 3 bases and J 7 bases, with 9 bases left between them. CDR3 residues: CASSPENLGYTF. The CDR3 DNA reads TGTGCCAGCTCACCGGAGAATCTTGGCTACACCTTC.

The chain employs TRBV5-1 and TRBJ2-5, with 8 bases that match TRBD2. This CDR3 is built from 15 residues. Germline-derived CDR1 and CDR2 are SGHRS and YFSETQ. With 1 base clipped from V and 2 bases from J, the junction kept 4 bases outside the gene matches. CDR3 in DNA: TGCGCCAGCAGCTTGAGTAGCGGGGTACAAGAGACCCAGTACTTC. Amino acids: CASSLSSGVQETQYF.